The sequence of this T cell receptor (beta chain) was determined in a study of blood T cell repertoires in COVID-19. Study details: The study drew acute and convalescent COVID-19 samples from the United States, Italy and Spain. T cells, B-cell-depleted T cells, or PBMCs supplied cDNA or gDNA.

Germline V gene lookup returns CDR1 MDHEN and CDR2 SYDVKM. This CDR3 region has 16 residues. With 5 bases removed from V and 0 bases from J, the gap between germline ends came to 16 bases. Per the original data handling: Amplifying reference gene primers gave estimates of nucleated cell counts. Sequencing was performed with immunoSEQ multiplex PCR; in TCRdb, only in-frame clones are kept and a portion is missing. Clone size and V and J calls were adopted from that table, with D and trimming inferred from the DNA. The repertoire holds 170,000 or so clones, with around 84% as singletons. The chain carries TRBV28 and TRBJ1-2; TRBD1 might be the D (5 bases). The sequenced material came from peripheral blood. This receptor was identified in a man in his forties or fifties with active or convalescent COVID-19. CDR3 protein: CASSTQENPTNYGYTF. As DNA, the CDR3 is TGTGCCAGCAGTACACAGGAGAACCCCACTAACTATGGCTACACCTTC.